This TCR beta chain was documented in a study of blood T cell repertoires in COVID-19. Study overall: In each case, the material was cDNA or gDNA derived from T cells, B-cell-depleted T cells, or PBMCs.

Those enrolled in Seattle joined during active infection and were followed longitudinally afterward. Authors' analysis steps: Estimates of nucleated cell counts were drawn from the amplification of reference gene primers. Profiled with immunoSEQ multiplex PCR; TCRdb holds only in-frame clones, not every one. V and J calls and clone size are given by that table; D and trimming were obtained from the DNA. Of about 500,000 clones listed, approximately 89% are singletons. The sample consisted of peripheral blood. This TCR was sampled from a man between 18 and 29 years old with COVID-19, enrolled during active disease.

The CDR3 nucleotides are TGTGCCAGTAGTACCCGACAGGGGGGCCAAGAGACCCAGTACTTC. It is translated as CASSTRQGGQETQYF. V is TRBV19 and J is TRBJ2-5; TRBD1 matches 9 bases. CDR1 LNHDA and CDR2 SQIVND come from the germline V gene (reference sequence). The trim removed 4 bases at V and 1 base at J, leaving 4 bases unmatched. The CDR3 contains 15 residues.